The T cell receptor beta chain under discussion was sequenced for a study of T-cell reconstitution after alpha-beta-depleted transplantation in children. The CDR3 spans 14 residues. Germline CDR1 is LGHNA and CDR2 is YSLEER. V trimming: 4 bases; J trimming: 8 bases; junction bases outside the gene matches: 6. The TCRbeta library was prepared with unique molecular identifiers. A single record per CDR3 protein comes from TCRdb applying MiXCR to the PCR reads. This table has around 500,000 distinct CDR3 sequences, around an eighth appearing once. The chain recombines TRBV4-3 with TRBJ1-1; 11 bases line up with TRBD1. This material consisted of PBMCs from the stem cell graft donor, taken from the stem cell graft. The TCR was taken from a human donor who donated a stem cell graft to a child with combined immunodeficiency. The CDR3 DNA reads TGCGCCAGCAGCCCCGGGACAGGGGGTTTCGAAGCTTTCTTT. Translating gives CASSPGTGGFEAFF.